The entry below gives a single TCR beta chain sequence along with its context. The antigen remains unidentified. PCR involved 60 Vbeta and 13 Jbeta primers. TCRdb's copy holds only in-frame clones and misses some; the assay was immunoSEQ multiplex PCR. Of roughly 120,000 clones in the sample, about 80% are singletons; the top ten hold approximately 5%. The data stem from a study of cytomegalovirus exposure and HLA in healthy donors. General observations from the study: As was reported, the classifier diagnosed cytomegalovirus status with high specificity and sensitivity. The authors enumerated over 150 TCR beta chains as linked to cytomegalovirus. Analyzed later, association rates of TCRs varied across HLA loci, with DRB1 most and HLA-C fewest. Owing to their indistinguishability, certain V segments, notably TRBV6-2 and TRBV6-3, were excluded.

In germline, CDR1 is SGHDT, CDR2 YYEEEE. The CDR3 loop spans 15 amino acids. The V gene lost 5 bases and the J gene lost 4 bases, with 19 bases spanning the gap. Sequencing was performed on PBMCs. V usage is TRBV5-6 and J usage is TRBJ2-7; maybe TRBD2 (5 bases). The sequence came from a man aged 25-45 years in good health and CMV-seronegative. The DNA for the CDR3 is TGTGCCAGCAGACACACTCTGTCGGGAAATTACGAGCAGTACTTC. Its protein product is CASRHTLSGNYEQYF.